This T cell receptor (beta chain) was found in a study of T cell repertoires in cytomegalovirus infection. Study context: Evidence of both CMV infection and a matching HLA type came from public TCR beta signatures.

The V gene end was trimmed by 2 bases and the J gene end by 5 bases; junction bases not matched to a gene: 6. The CDR3 contains 14 residues. Germline CDR1 MDHEN, CDR2 SYDVKM. TCRdb used MiXCR to reprocess the reads, holding one entry per CDR3 protein. The sample has over 250,000 distinct CDR3 sequences; roughly 25% are singletons. Regarding this clonotype: Its cognate antigen is unknown.

Whole-study results and caveats: CMV carriers with the relevant HLA were identified by cumulative public TCR beta family frequency. Within the response measured ex vivo, HLA-C-restricted CMV-specific TCR beta clonotypes were dominant.

The sequence came from a human donor in good health (CMV status not recorded). Some clones in this sample may be carry-over from other donors' samples. This rearrangement joins TRBV28 to TRBJ2-7; 7 bases agree with TRBD1. Sequencing was carried out using PBMCs. CDR3 region: CASSLIGRGNEQYF. CDR3 bases: TGTGCCAGCAGTTTAATAGGCAGGGGGAACGAGCAGTACTTC.